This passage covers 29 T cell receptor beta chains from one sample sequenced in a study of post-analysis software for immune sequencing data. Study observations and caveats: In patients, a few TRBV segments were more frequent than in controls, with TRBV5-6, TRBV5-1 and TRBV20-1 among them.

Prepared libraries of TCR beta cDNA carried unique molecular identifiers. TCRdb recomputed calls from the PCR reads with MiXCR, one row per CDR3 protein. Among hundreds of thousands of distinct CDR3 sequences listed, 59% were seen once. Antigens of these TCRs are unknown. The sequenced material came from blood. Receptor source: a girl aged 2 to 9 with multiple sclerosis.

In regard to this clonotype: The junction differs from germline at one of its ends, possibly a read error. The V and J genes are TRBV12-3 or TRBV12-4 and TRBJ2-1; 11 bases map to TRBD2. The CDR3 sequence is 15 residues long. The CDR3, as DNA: TGTGCCAGCAGTATAGCGGGGGGGCCGGTCAATGAGCAGTTCTTC. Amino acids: CASSIAGGPVNEQFF.

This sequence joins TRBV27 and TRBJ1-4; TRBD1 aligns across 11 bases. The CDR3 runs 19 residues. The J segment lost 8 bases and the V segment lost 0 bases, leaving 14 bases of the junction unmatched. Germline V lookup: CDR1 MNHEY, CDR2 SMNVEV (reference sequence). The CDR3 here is CASSLSIAGTGGLKEKLFF. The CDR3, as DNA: TGTGCCAGCAGTTTATCGATAGCCGGGACAGGGGGATTGAAAGAAAAACTGTTTTTT.

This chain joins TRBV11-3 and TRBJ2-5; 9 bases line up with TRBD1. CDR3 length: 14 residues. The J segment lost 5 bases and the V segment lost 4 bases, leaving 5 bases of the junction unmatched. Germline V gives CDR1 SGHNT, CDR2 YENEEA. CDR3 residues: CASSSRTGDETQYF. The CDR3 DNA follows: TGTGCCAGCAGCTCCCGGACAGGGGACGAGACCCAGTACTTC.

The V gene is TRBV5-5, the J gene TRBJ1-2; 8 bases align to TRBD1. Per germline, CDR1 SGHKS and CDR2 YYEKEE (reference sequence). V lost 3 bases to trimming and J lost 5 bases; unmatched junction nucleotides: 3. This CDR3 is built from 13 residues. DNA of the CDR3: TGTGCCAGCAGCTCACAGGGGGATTATGGCTACACCTTC. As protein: CASSSQGDYGYTF.

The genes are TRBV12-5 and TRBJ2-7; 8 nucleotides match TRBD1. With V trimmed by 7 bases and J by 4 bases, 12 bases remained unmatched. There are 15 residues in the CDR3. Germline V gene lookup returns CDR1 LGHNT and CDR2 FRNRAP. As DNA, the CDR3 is TGTGCTAGTGCCTCGGAGACAGGGGTCTTTTACGAGCAGTACTTC. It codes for CASASETGVFYEQYF.

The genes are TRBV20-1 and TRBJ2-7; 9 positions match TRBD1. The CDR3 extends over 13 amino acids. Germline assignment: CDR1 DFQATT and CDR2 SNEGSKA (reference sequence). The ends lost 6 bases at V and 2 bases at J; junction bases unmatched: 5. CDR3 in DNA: TGCAGTGCGTGGACAGGGGATGCCTACGAGCAGTACTTC. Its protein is CSAWTGDAYEQYF.

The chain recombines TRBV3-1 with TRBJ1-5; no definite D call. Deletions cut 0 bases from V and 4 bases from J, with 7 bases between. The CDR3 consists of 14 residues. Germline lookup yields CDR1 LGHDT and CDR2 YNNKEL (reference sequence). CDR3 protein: CASSQDAGNQPQHF. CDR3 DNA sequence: TGTGCCAGCAGCCAAGATGCCGGGAATCAGCCCCAGCATTTT.

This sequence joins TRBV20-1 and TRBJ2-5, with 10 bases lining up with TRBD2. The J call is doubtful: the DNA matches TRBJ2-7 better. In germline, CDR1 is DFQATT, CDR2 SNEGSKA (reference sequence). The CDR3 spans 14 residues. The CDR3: CSARSGRAVYEQYF. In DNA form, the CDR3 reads TGCAGTGCTAGGAGCGGGAGGGCCGTATACGAGCAGTACTTC.

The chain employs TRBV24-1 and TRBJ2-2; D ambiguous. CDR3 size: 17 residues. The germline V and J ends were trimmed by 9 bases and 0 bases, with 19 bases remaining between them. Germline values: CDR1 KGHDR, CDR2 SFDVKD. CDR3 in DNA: TGTGCCACCGGACGACGGTTGGGTAACGCGAACACCGGGGAGCTGTTTTTT. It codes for CATGRRLGNANTGELFF.

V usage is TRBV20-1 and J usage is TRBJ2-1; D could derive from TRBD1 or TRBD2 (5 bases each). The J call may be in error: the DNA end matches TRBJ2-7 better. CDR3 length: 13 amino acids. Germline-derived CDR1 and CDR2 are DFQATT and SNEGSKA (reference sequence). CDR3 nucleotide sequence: TGCAGTGTTGGGGGAGACCTTTACAATGAGCAGTACTTC. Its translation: CSVGGDLYNEQYF.

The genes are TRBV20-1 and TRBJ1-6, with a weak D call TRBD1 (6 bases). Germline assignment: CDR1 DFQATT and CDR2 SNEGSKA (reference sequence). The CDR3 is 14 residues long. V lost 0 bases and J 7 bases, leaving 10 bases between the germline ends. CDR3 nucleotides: TGCAGTGCTAGAGATCCCAGGGGCAATTCACCCCTCCACTTT. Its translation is CSARDPRGNSPLHF.

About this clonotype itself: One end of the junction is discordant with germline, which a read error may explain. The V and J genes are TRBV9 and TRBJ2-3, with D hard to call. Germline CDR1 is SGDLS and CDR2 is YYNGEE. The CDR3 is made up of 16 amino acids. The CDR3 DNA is TGTGCCGGCAGCCCAATTGGGCTAAACCAAGCAGATACGCAGTATTTT. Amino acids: CAGSPIGLNQADTQYF.

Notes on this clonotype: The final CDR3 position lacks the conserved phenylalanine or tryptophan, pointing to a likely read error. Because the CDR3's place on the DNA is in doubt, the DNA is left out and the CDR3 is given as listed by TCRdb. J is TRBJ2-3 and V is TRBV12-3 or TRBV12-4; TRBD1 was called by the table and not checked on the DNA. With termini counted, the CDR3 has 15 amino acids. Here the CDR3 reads CASSQSSGYTDTQYS.

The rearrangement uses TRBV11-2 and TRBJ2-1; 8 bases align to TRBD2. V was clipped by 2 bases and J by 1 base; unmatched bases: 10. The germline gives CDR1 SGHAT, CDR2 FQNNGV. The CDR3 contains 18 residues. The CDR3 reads CASSLLTGGPGSYNEQFF. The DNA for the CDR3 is TGTGCCAGCAGCTTATTAACGGGAGGGCCGGGGTCCTACAATGAGCAGTTCTTC.

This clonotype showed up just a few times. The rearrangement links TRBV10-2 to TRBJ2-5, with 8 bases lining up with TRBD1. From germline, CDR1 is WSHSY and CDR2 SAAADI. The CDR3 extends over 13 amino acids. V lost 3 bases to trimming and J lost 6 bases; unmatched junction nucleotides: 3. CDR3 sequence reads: CASSDGQGQTQYF. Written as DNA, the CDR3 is TGCGCCAGCAGTGACGGACAGGGCCAGACCCAGTACTTC.

The CDR3 DNA is TGCAGTGCTAGTTGGGTTATTGCCGCCCTGGGCCAAGAGACCCAGTACTTC. It yields the protein CSASWVIAALGQETQYF. V gene TRBV20-1 combines with J gene TRBJ2-5; D gene uncertain. Trimming took off 3 bases at V and 1 base at J, with 21 bases between the two ends. This CDR3 has 17 residues. Germline CDR1 and CDR2: DFQATT and SNEGSKA (reference sequence).

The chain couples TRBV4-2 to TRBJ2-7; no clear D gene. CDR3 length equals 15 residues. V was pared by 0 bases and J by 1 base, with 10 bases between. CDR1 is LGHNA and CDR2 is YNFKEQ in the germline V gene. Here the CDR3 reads CASSQDIGRSYEQYF. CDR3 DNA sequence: TGTGCCAGCAGCCAAGATATAGGCCGATCCTACGAGCAGTACTTC.

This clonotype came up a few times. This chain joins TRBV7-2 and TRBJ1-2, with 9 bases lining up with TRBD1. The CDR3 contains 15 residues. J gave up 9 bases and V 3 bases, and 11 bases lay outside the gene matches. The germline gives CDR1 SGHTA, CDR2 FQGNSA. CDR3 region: CASSFGGQGGSSYTF. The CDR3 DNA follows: TGTGCCAGCAGCTTCGGGGGACAGGGAGGGAGTAGCTACACCTTC.

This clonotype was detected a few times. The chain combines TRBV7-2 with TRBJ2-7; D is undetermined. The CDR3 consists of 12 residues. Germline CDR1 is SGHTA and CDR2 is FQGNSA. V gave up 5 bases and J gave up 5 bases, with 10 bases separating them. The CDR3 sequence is CASSPLVDEQYF. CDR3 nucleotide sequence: TGTGCCAGCAGCCCCCTCGTGGACGAGCAGTACTTC.

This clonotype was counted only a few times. CDR3 sequence (DNA): TGTGCCTGGAGTCGGGGAGGGGGCGTCCAGAATGAGCAGTTCTTC. This gives the protein CAWSRGGGVQNEQFF. The J gene is TRBJ2-1, the V gene TRBV30; D tentatively fits TRBD1 or TRBD2 (7 bases each). The germline gives CDR1 GTSNPN, CDR2 SVGIG (reference sequence). Deletions cut 2 bases from V and 7 bases from J, with 18 bases between. The CDR3 consists of 15 residues.

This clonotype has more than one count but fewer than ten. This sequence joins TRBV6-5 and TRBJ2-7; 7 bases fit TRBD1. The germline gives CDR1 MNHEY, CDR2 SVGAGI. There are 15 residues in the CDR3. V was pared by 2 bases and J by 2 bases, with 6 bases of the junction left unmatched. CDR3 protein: CASSYTRTGAYEQYF. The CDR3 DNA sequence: TGTGCCAGCAGTTACACACGTACAGGGGCCTACGAGCAGTACTTC.

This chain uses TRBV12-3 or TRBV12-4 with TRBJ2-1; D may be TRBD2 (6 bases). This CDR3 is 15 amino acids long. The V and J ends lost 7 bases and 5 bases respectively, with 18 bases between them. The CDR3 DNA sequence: TGTGCCAGCACCCAGAGATCGGGAGTTGACAATGAGCAGTTCTTC. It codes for CASTQRSGVDNEQFF.

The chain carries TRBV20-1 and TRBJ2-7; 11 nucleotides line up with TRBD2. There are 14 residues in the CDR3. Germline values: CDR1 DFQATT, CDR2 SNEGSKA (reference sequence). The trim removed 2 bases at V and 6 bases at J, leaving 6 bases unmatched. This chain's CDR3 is CSARSTSGRREQYF. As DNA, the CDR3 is TGCAGTGCTAGATCCACTAGCGGGAGACGCGAGCAGTACTTC.

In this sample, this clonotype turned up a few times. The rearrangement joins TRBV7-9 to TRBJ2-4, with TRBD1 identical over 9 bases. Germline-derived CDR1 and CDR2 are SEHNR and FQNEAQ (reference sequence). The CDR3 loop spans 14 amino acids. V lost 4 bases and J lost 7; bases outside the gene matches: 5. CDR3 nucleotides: TGTGCCAGCAGCTCCCGGGACAGGGATAACATTCAGTACTTC. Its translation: CASSSRDRDNIQYF. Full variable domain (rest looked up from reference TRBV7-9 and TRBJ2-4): DTGVSQNPRHKITKRGQNVTFRCDPISEHNRLYWYRQTLGQGPEFLTYFQNEAQLEKSRLLSDRFSAERPKGSFSTLEIQRTEQGDSAMYLCASSSRDRDNIQYFGAGTRLSVL.

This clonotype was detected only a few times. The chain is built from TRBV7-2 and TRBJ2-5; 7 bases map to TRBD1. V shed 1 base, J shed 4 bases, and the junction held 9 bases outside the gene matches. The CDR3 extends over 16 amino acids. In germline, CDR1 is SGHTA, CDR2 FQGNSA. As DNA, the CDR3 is TGTGCCAGCAGCTTAGTGGGGACAGCCCCCCGAGAGACCCAGTACTTC. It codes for CASSLVGTAPRETQYF.

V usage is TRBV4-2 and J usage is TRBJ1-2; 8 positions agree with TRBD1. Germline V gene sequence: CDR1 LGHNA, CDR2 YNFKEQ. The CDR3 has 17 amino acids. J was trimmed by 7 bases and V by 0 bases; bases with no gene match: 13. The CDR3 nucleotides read TGTGCCAGCAGCCAAGAAGGGATTGGACAGGGAGAGGGTGGCTACACCTTC. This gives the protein CASSQEGIGQGEGGYTF.

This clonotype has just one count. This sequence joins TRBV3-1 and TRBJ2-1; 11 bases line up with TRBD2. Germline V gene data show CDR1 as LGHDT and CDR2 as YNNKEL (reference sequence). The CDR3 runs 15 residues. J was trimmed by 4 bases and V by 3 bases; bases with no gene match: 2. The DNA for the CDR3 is TGTGCCAGCAGCCAGACTAGCGGGAATTACAATGAGCAGTTCTTC. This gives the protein CASSQTSGNYNEQFF.

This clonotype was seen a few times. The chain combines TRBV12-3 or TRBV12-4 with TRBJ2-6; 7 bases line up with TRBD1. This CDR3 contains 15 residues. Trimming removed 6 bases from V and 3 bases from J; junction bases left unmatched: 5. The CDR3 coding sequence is TGTGCCAGCAGATCTACAGGGGTTGGGGCCAACGTCCTGACTTTC. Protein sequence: CASRSTGVGANVLTF.

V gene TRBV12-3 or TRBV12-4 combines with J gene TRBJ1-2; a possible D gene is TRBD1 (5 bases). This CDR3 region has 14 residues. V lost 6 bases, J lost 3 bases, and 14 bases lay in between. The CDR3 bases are TGTGCCAGCAGCGCGACCAGGGTTCACTATGGCTACACCTTC. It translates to CASSATRVHYGYTF.